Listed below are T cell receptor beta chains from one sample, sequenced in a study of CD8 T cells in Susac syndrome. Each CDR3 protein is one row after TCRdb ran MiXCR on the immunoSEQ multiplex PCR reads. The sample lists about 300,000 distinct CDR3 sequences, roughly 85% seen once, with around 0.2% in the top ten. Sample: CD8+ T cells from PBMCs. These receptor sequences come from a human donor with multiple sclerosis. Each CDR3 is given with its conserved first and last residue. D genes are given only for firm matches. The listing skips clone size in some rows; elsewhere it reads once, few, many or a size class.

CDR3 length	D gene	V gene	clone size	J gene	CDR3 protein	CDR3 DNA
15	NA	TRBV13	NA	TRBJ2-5	CASSSALASGETQYF	TGTGCCAGCAGTTCCGCATTAGCCTCCGGGGAGACCCAGTACTTC
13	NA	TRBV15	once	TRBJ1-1	CATSREGPAEAFF	TGTGCCACCAGCAGAGAAGGGCCGGCCGAAGCTTTCTTT
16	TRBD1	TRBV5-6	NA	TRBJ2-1	CASRSLTGSSYNEQFF	TGTGCCAGCAGGTCGCTGACAGGGAGCTCCTACAATGAGCAGTTCTTC
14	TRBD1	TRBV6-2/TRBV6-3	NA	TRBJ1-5	CASNSYRGNQPQHF	TGTGCCAGCAACTCATACAGGGGTAACCAGCCCCAGCATTTT
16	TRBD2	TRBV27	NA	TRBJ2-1	CASRTLAGESYNEQFF	TGTGCCAGCAGAACCTTAGCGGGAGAATCGTACAATGAGCAGTTCTTC
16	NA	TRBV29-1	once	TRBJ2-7	CSVDLLLRAGAYEQYF	TGCAGCGTTGACCTATTGCTTCGGGCGGGGGCGTACGAGCAGTACTTC
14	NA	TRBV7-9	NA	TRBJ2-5	CASSLLGQAETQYF	TGTGCCAGCAGCTTATTGGGACAAGCAGAGACCCAGTACTTC
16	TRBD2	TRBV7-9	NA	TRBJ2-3	CASSLWLAGAADTQYF	TGTGCCAGCAGCTTATGGCTAGCGGGAGCCGCAGATACGCAGTATTTT
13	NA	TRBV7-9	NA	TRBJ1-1	CASSAFERTEAFF	TGTGCCAGCAGCGCCTTCGAGCGGACTGAAGCTTTCTTT
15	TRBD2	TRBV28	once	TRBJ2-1	CASLSGTRLQNEQFF	TGTGCCAGCCTCTCCGGGACTAGATTGCAAAATGAGCAGTTCTTC
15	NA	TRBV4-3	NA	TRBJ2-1	CASSQETSSYNEQFF	TGCGCCAGCAGCCAAGAGACTAGCTCCTACAATGAGCAGTTCTTC
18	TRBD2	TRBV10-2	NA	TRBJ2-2	CASNQGTSGPRNTGELFF	TGCGCCAGCAACCAAGGGACTAGCGGGCCCCGGAACACCGGGGAGCTGTTTTTT
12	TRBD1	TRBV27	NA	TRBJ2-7	CASRSTGAEQYF	TGTGCCAGCCGCTCCACAGGGGCGGAGCAGTACTTC
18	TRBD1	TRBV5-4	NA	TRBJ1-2	CASSLWGTGHMRNYGYTF	TGTGCCAGCAGCTTGTGGGGGACAGGGCACATGAGGAACTATGGCTACACCTTC
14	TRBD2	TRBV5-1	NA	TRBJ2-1	CASSASGSYNEQFF	TGCGCCAGCAGTGCTAGCGGGAGTTACAATGAGCAGTTCTTC
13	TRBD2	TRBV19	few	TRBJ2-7	CASSWGRAYEQYF	TGTGCCAGTAGTTGGGGGAGGGCCTACGAGCAGTACTTC
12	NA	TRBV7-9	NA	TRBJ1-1	CATRHQNTEAFF	TGTGCCACCCGACACCAGAACACTGAAGCTTTCTTT
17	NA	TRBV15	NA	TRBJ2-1	CATSRDPAGEIHNEQFF	TGTGCCACCAGCAGAGACCCCGCAGGGGAGATCCACAATGAGCAGTTCTTC
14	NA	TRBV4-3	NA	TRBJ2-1	CASSQERAYNEQFF	TGCGCCAGCAGCCAAGAAAGGGCTTACAATGAGCAGTTCTTC
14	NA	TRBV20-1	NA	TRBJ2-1	CSARVSWVYNEQFF	TGCAGTGCTAGAGTAAGCTGGGTCTACAATGAGCAGTTCTTC
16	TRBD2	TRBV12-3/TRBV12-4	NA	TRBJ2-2	CASSRTGTSGRGELFF	TGTGCCAGCAGTCGTACCGGGACTAGCGGGAGGGGGGAGCTGTTTTTT
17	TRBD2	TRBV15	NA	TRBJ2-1	CATSSNQGLAPYGEQFF	TGTGCCACCAGCAGTAATCAGGGACTAGCGCCCTATGGAGAGCAGTTCTTC
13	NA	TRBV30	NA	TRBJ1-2	CAWSGPGNYGYTF	TGTGCCTGGAGTGGGCCGGGTAACTATGGCTACACCTTC
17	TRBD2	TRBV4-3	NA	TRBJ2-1	CASSQVELAGPYNEQFF	TGCGCCAGCAGCCAAGTAGAACTAGCGGGCCCCTACAATGAGCAGTTCTTC
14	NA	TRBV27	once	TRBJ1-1	CASSFFQGGTEAFF	TGTGCCAGCAGTTTCTTTCAGGGTGGTACTGAAGCTTTCTTT
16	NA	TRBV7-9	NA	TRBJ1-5	CASSFGAGGYNQPQHF	TGTGCCAGCAGCTTCGGTGCTGGAGGGTACAATCAGCCCCAGCATTTT
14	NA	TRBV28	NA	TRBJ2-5	CASSYHRAGETQYF	TGTGCCAGCAGTTATCACAGGGCAGGAGAGACCCAGTACTTC
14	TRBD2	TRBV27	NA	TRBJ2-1	CASSLAGEVDEQFF	TGTGCCAGCAGTTTAGCGGGAGAGGTCGATGAGCAGTTCTTC
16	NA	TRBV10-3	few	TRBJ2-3	CAISYRRTWRGDTQYF	TGTGCCATCAGCTATCGTAGGACATGGCGAGGAGATACGCAGTATTTT
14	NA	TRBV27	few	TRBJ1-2	CASSLLGPNYGYTF	TGTGCCAGCAGTTTATTAGGACCTAACTATGGCTACACCTTC
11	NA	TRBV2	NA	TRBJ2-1	CASSVVDEQFF	TGTGCCAGCAGTGTAGTTGATGAGCAGTTCTTC
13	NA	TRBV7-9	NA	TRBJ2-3	CASSPPYGQGQYF	TGTGCCAGCAGCCCCCCGTATGGCCAGGGGCAGTATTTT
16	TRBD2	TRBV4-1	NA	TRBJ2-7	CASSQSLAGGLYEQYF	TGCGCCAGCAGCCAATCTCTAGCGGGAGGCCTCTACGAGCAGTACTTC
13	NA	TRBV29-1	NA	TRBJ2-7	CSVGPGPDYEQYF	TGCAGCGTTGGACCGGGACCGGACTACGAGCAGTACTTC
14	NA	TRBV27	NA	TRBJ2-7	CASSLEWSSYEQYF	TGTGCCAGCAGTCTGGAATGGAGCTCCTACGAGCAGTACTTC
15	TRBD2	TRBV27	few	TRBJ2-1	CASSLLAGGPHEQFF	TGTGCCAGCAGTTTATTGGCGGGAGGGCCGCATGAGCAGTTCTTC
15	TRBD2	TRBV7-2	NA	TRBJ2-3	CASSSWTSMADTQYF	TGTGCCAGCAGCTCGTGGACTAGTATGGCAGATACGCAGTATTTT
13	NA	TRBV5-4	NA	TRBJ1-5	CASSFYREQPQHF	TGTGCCAGCAGCTTCTACAGGGAACAGCCCCAGCATTTT
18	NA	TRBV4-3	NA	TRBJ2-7	CASSQDPSGGWGIYEQYF	TGCGCCAGCAGCCAAGACCCCAGTGGGGGTTGGGGGATCTACGAGCAGTACTTC
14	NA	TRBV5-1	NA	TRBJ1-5	CASSLEGTGQPQHF	TGCGCCAGCAGCTTGGAGGGGACGGGCCAGCCCCAGCATTTT
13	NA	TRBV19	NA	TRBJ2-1	CASSINSLNEQFF	TGTGCCAGTAGTATTAATAGCCTCAATGAGCAGTTCTTC
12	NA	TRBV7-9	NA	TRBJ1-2	CASIGQSYGYTF	TGTGCCAGCATCGGACAGAGTTATGGCTACACCTTC
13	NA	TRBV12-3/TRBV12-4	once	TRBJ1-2	CASTVLAPHGYTF	TGTGCCAGCACCGTTCTGGCCCCTCATGGCTACACCTTC
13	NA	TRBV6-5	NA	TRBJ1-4	CASSYVGEEKLFF	TGTGCCAGCAGTTACGTGGGGGAGGAAAAACTGTTTTTT
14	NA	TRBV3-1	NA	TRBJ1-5	CASSQGMGVQPQHF	TGTGCCAGCAGCCAAGGGATGGGTGTTCAGCCCCAGCATTTT
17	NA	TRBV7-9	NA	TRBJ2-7	CASSPGTTETGPYEQYF	TGTGCCAGCAGCCCCGGGACAACTGAGACTGGCCCCTACGAGCAGTACTTC
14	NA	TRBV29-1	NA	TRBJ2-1	CSGERERGRNEQFF	TGCAGCGGTGAGCGGGAGAGGGGGCGGAATGAGCAGTTCTTC
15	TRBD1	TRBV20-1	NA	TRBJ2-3	CSAHPTGESTDTQYF	TGCAGTGCTCACCCGACAGGGGAGAGCACAGATACGCAGTATTTT
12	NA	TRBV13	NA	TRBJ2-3	CASSYFGDTQYF	TGTGCCAGCAGCTACTTCGGGGATACGCAGTATTTT
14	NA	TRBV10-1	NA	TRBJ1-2	CASSPDRNNYGYTF	TGCGCCAGCAGCCCTGACAGAAATAACTATGGCTACACCTTC